The rows below give T cell receptor beta chains drawn from one sample of a study of T cell repertoires in cytomegalovirus infection. TCRdb reanalysed the reads using MiXCR and keeps one entry per CDR3 protein. Of 650,000 to 900,000 distinct CDR3 sequences listed, approximately 32% are singletons. These receptors have no known antigen. The sample was cultured CD8+ T cells from PBMCs, taken from culture after CMV antigen stimulation. The receptor set was obtained from a human donor in good health (CMV status not recorded). Some clones in this sample may be carry-over from other donors' samples. Both conserved end residues are part of each CDR3. Each record gives: D gene, V gene, clone size, J gene, CDR3 DNA, CDR3 protein. A D gene is named only where the DNA matches it firmly. Size values are once, few and many counts, or a class for expanded clones, and some rows have none.

D gene: .; V gene: TRBV7-2; clone size: few; J gene: TRBJ2-5; CDR3 DNA: TGTGCCAGCAGCTTAGCGCGGCAGCGCCCCCATGATACCCAGTACTTC; CDR3 protein: CASSLARQRPHDTQYF
D gene: TRBD1; V gene: TRBV6-5; clone size: .; J gene: TRBJ2-7; CDR3 DNA: TGTGCCAGCAGTTACACACAGGGGGCCGGTGAGCAGTACTTC; CDR3 protein: CASSYTQGAGEQYF
D gene: .; V gene: TRBV18; clone size: .; J gene: TRBJ2-1; CDR3 DNA: TGTGCCAGCTCACCGGACCGCGAGATGGAGCAGTTCTTC; CDR3 protein: CASSPDREMEQFF
D gene: .; V gene: TRBV19; clone size: .; J gene: TRBJ1-2; CDR3 DNA: TGTGCCAGTACCCACGGGTCCGGCTACACCTTC; CDR3 protein: CASTHGSGYTF
D gene: TRBD1; V gene: TRBV6-5; clone size: few; J gene: TRBJ1-5; CDR3 DNA: TGTGCCAGCAGTCCCCGGACAGGGATGTTAAGCAATCAGCCCCAGCATTTT; CDR3 protein: CASSPRTGMLSNQPQHF
D gene: .; V gene: TRBV6-1; clone size: few; J gene: TRBJ2-7; CDR3 DNA: TGTGCCAGCGGTCAGACCAACTACGAGCAGTACTTC; CDR3 protein: CASGQTNYEQYF
D gene: TRBD1; V gene: TRBV7-8; clone size: many; J gene: TRBJ2-1; CDR3 DNA: TGTGCCAGCAGCTTAGCGAAAGGACAGGGAACCTGGGGGCAGTTCTTC; CDR3 protein: CASSLAKGQGTWGQFF
D gene: TRBD1; V gene: TRBV4-1; clone size: .; J gene: TRBJ1-1; CDR3 DNA: TGCGCCAGCAGCCGCACACCATCCGGACAGGGAGGAGAGGCTTTCTTT; CDR3 protein: CASSRTPSGQGGEAFF
D gene: .; V gene: TRBV5-4; clone size: few; J gene: TRBJ2-5; CDR3 DNA: TGTGCCAGCAGCTTGGAGGGGGTCCAAGAGACCCAGTACTTC; CDR3 protein: CASSLEGVQETQYF
D gene: .; V gene: TRBV10-2; clone size: few; J gene: TRBJ1-1; CDR3 DNA: TGCGCCAGCAGTGAGTCCCGGGGAGGGACTGAAGCTTTCTTT; CDR3 protein: CASSESRGGTEAFF
D gene: .; V gene: TRBV6-1; clone size: once; J gene: TRBJ1-5; CDR3 DNA: TGTGCCAGCAGTTACGCTTCCCTCGAGGGCAATCAGCCCCAGCATTTT; CDR3 protein: CASSYASLEGNQPQHF
D gene: .; V gene: TRBV7-2; clone size: many; J gene: TRBJ1-4; CDR3 DNA: TGTGCCAGCAGCCTACGGGGGTGGGAGACTAATGAAAAACTGTTTTTT; CDR3 protein: CASSLRGWETNEKLFF
D gene: TRBD1; V gene: TRBV7-2; clone size: many; J gene: TRBJ2-5; CDR3 DNA: TGTGCCAGCAGCTTTTCCCCGGGACAGGGTACGGAAGAGACCCAGTACTTC; CDR3 protein: CASSFSPGQGTEETQYF
D gene: .; V gene: TRBV12-5; clone size: .; J gene: TRBJ1-1; CDR3 DNA: TGTGTTAGTGGTTTCGGGACTGCGAACACTGAAGCTTTCTTT; CDR3 protein: CVSGFGTANTEAFF
D gene: TRBD2; V gene: TRBV4-1; clone size: .; J gene: TRBJ2-3; CDR3 DNA: TGCGCCAGCAGCCAAAGGAGTAGCGGGGATTTCACAGATACGCAGTATTTT; CDR3 protein: CASSQRSSGDFTDTQYF
D gene: .; V gene: TRBV5-1; clone size: .; J gene: TRBJ1-2; CDR3 DNA: TGCGCCAGCAGCTTGGACAGACCGGTGGTAGCTAACTATGGCTACACCTTC; CDR3 protein: CASSLDRPVVANYGYTF
D gene: .; V gene: TRBV5-1; clone size: .; J gene: TRBJ1-2; CDR3 DNA: TGCGCCAGCAGCTTGGAAGGTCCGGGTGCCTATGGCTACACCTTC; CDR3 protein: CASSLEGPGAYGYTF
D gene: TRBD1; V gene: TRBV2; clone size: .; J gene: TRBJ1-2; CDR3 DNA: TGTGCCAGCAGGCAACCGGGACAGGGGATCTATGGCTACACCTTC; CDR3 protein: CASRQPGQGIYGYTF
D gene: .; V gene: TRBV14; clone size: .; J gene: TRBJ1-6; CDR3 DNA: TGTGTCAGCAGCTCGGGGAGTTCACCCCTCCACTTT; CDR3 protein: CVSSSGSSPLHF
D gene: TRBD1; V gene: TRBV6-6; clone size: .; J gene: TRBJ2-2; CDR3 DNA: TGTGCCAGCAGTTCTGGGACAGAGGTATACGGGGAGCTGTTTTTT; CDR3 protein: CASSSGTEVYGELFF